The 24 T cell receptor beta chains reported below all come from one sample, sequenced in a study of T cell repertoires in cytomegalovirus infection (dated by TCRdb to about 2019). The treatment or condition label of this sample denotes: in vitro stimulation with specific CMV peptide epitopes to enrich CMV-specific T cells. This sample was sequenced with an Illumina HiSeq 1500. TCRdb trimmed public reads at Q25 via fastp, called clones via MiXCR and kept in-frame beta chains. Rows are unified per CDR3 protein, each entry keeping the most common DNA and genes. This sample holds around 300,000 distinct CDR3 sequences; 25% were observed only once. Less than 15% of the sample is taken by the ten largest. No antigen is known for these receptors. The sequenced sample was cultured PBMCs, obtained from culture after CMV antigen stimulation. The receptors derive from a human donor in good health (CMV status not recorded). Some clones in this sample may be carry-over from other donors' samples.

J is TRBJ2-5 and V is TRBV20-1; 9 bases line up with TRBD1. Germline lookup yields CDR1 DFQATT and CDR2 SNEGSKA (reference sequence). The CDR3 has 14 residues. The V segment lost 0 bases and the J segment 5 bases; nucleotides outside the gene matches: 4. Written as DNA, the CDR3 is TGCAGTGCTAGAGAGGGGACAGGGAGCGAGACCCAGTACTTC. Residues: CSAREGTGSETQYF.

This sequence joins TRBV6-6 and TRBJ2-7, with no clear D. The germline CDR1 and CDR2 sequences are MNHNY and SVGAGI (reference sequence). V lost 4 bases, J lost 0 bases, and 13 bases lay in between. CDR3 size: 15 residues. The CDR3 DNA reads as TGTGCCAGCAGTTCTCAAAGGCCGAGCTCCTACGAGCAGTACTTC. Translation: CASSSQRPSSYEQYF.

V is TRBV6-5 and J is TRBJ2-1; tentative D call: TRBD1 (6 bases). The V end was cut by 0 bases, the J end by 4 bases, with 7 bases between. The CDR3 has 14 residues. The germline V gene has CDR1 MNHEY and CDR2 SVGAGI. CDR3 coding DNA: TGTGCCAGCAGTTACTCAGGACAGTACAATGAGCAGTTCTTC. Its translation: CASSYSGQYNEQFF.

The V call is TRBV6-2 or TRBV6-3, the J call TRBJ2-1; 10 positions match TRBD2. J lost 7 bases, V lost 6 bases, and 15 bases had no gene match. The CDR3 consists of 17 residues. Germline values: CDR1 MNHEY, CDR2 SVGEGT. CDR3 DNA: TGTGCCAGCAGCAAACGGGCTAGCGGGAGATATTGGAATGAGCAGTTCTTC. Translated, it gives CASSKRASGRYWNEQFF.

The CDR3 region has the DNA TGTGCCAGTAGTATTCTAGCGGGGACCTTTAACAATGAGCAGTTCTTC. Amino acid sequence: CASSILAGTFNNEQFF. The chain employs TRBV19 and TRBJ2-1; 9 bases agree with TRBD2. Trimming took 3 bases from V and 5 from J; bases not matched to a gene: 8. CDR3 length: 16 residues. The germline V gene has CDR1 LNHDA and CDR2 SQIVND (reference sequence).

This rearrangement joins TRBV11-2 to TRBJ2-5; D not certain. The V and J ends lost 1 base and 2 bases respectively, with 11 bases between them. Germline lookup yields CDR1 SGHAT and CDR2 FQNNGV. The CDR3 sequence is 15 residues long. This CDR3 is CASSLGKGLQETQYF. In nucleotides, the CDR3 is TGTGCCAGCAGCTTAGGTAAGGGCCTGCAAGAGACCCAGTACTTC. Together with reference TRBV11-2 and TRBJ2-5, the CDR3 gives the full variable domain: EAGVAQSPRYKIIEKRQSVAFWCNPISGHATLYWYQQILGQGPKLLIQFQNNGVVDDSQLPKDRFSAERLKGVDSTLKIQPAKLEDSAVYLCASSLGKGLQETQYFGPGTRLLVL.

In this sample, this clonotype turned up a few times. The chain links TRBV19 to TRBJ1-1, with D tentatively TRBD1 (6 bases). The germline V and J ends were trimmed by 8 bases and 2 bases, with 18 bases remaining between them. Germline CDR1 LNHDA, CDR2 SQIVND (reference sequence). This CDR3 comprises 15 residues. The DNA of the CDR3 is TGTGCCAGTTATTTACCGGGACAAGAAAACACTGAAGCTTTCTTT. Amino acid sequence: CASYLPGQENTEAFF.

The chain is built from TRBV7-3 and TRBJ2-1; 7 bases are shared with TRBD2. The CDR3 extends over 17 amino acids. The V and J ends lost 2 bases and 1 base, in that order; junction bases with no gene match: 8. Per the germline V gene, CDR1 is SGHTA and CDR2 is FQGTGA. This chain's CDR3 is CASSLDSQRGSYNEQFF. The CDR3 DNA is TGTGCCAGCAGCTTAGACTCACAGCGGGGATCCTACAATGAGCAGTTCTTC.

V gene TRBV20-1 combines with J gene TRBJ2-5; 8 nucleotides line up with TRBD2. The CDR3 has 16 residues. Germline V lookup: CDR1 DFQATT, CDR2 SNEGSKA (reference sequence). V was pared by 4 bases and J by 1 base, with 11 bases of the junction left unmatched. The CDR3 sequence: CSATSPRTSSQETQYF. In DNA, the CDR3 is TGCAGTGCTACATCCCCTCGGACTAGCAGCCAAGAGACCCAGTACTTC.

This clonotype was recorded a few times. The J gene is TRBJ1-1, the V gene TRBV5-4; D uncertain. Trimming pared 4 bases from V and 3 bases from J, leaving 13 bases between. Germline V gene data show CDR1 as SGHNT and CDR2 as YYREEE (reference sequence). This CDR3 has 14 residues. In DNA form, the CDR3 reads TGTGCCAGCAGCCCCCCGGACGGCTACACTGAAGCTTTCTTT. Translating it yields CASSPPDGYTEAFF. The whole variable domain, filled in from reference TRBV5-4 and TRBJ1-1, reads ETGVTQSPTHLIKTRGQQVTLRCSSQSGHNTVSWYQQALGQGPQFIFQYYREEENGRGNFPPRFSGLQFPNYSSELNVNALELDDSALYLCASSPPDGYTEAFFGQGTRLTVV.

The rearrangement uses TRBV11-3 and TRBJ1-1, with no clear D. Germline loops: CDR1 SGHNT, CDR2 YENEEA. Trimming shortened V by 5 bases and J by 5 bases, and 6 bases separated the two germline ends. The CDR3 runs to 11 residues. The CDR3: CASSDRTEAFF. The CDR3 region has the DNA TGTGCCAGCAGCGATAGAACTGAAGCTTTCTTT.

The sample holds a few counts of this clonotype. The chain recombines TRBV7-9 with TRBJ1-6; D possibly corresponds to TRBD1 (5 bases). The CDR3 is 15 amino acids. Germline-derived CDR1 and CDR2 are SEHNR and FQNEAQ (reference sequence). With 3 bases removed from V and 5 bases from J, the gap between germline ends came to 11 bases. DNA for the CDR3: TGTGCCAGCAGCTTGTCGGGGCTAAATAATTCACCCCTCCACTTT. It encodes CASSLSGLNNSPLHF.

In this sample, this clonotype turned up many times. The gene calls are TRBV7-9 and TRBJ1-4; D not resolved. From germline, CDR1 is SEHNR and CDR2 FQNEAQ (reference sequence). With 0 bases removed from V and 8 bases from J, the gap between germline ends came to 19 bases. The CDR3 contains 17 residues. Here the CDR3 DNA reads TGTGCCAGCAGCTTAGCGGCACCTCGGACGGTCGGGGAAAAACTGTTTTTT. Translating gives CASSLAAPRTVGEKLFF.

The gene calls are TRBV10-3 and TRBJ2-5; 7 bases line up with TRBD2. Germline values: CDR1 ENHRY, CDR2 SYGVKD. V shed 0 bases and J 2 bases; nucleotides not matched to a gene: 6. This CDR3 is 16 amino acids long. The CDR3, as DNA: TGTGCCATCAGTGAGTCCGCGGGAGTACCGCAAGAGACCCAGTACTTC. Encoded protein: CAISESAGVPQETQYF.

This clonotype was counted ten times or more. The chain has TRBV10-3 and TRBJ2-3, with 7 nucleotides matching TRBD1. The CDR3 covers 14 residues. After removal of 5 bases from V and 3 bases from J, the junction contained 5 bases not matched to a gene. Germline V gene sequence: CDR1 ENHRY, CDR2 SYGVKD. The CDR3 DNA is TGTGCCATCAGTAAGGGACAGAGAACAGATACGCAGTATTTT. Translated, it gives CAISKGQRTDTQYF.

The genes are TRBV12-3 or TRBV12-4 and TRBJ2-1, with D maybe TRBD1 (7 bases). The CDR3 runs to 14 residues. Deletions cut 6 bases from V and 6 bases from J, with 15 bases between. The DNA of the CDR3 is TGTGCCAGCAGGGGAAGACAGGGAGGCAATGAGCAGTTCTTC. Its protein is CASRGRQGGNEQFF.

The chain is built from TRBV11-2 and TRBJ2-1, with a weak D call TRBD1 (6 bases). The germline V and J ends were trimmed by 7 bases and 5 bases, with 12 bases remaining between them. Germline CDR1 and CDR2: SGHAT and FQNNGV. The CDR3 contains 13 residues. CDR3 amino acids: CASMQGTHNEQFF. The CDR3 DNA is TGTGCCAGCATGCAGGGGACCCACAATGAGCAGTTCTTC.

The chain uses TRBV12-3 or TRBV12-4 and TRBJ2-7; D perhaps matches TRBD1 (6 bases). V was trimmed by 7 bases and J by 3 bases, leaving 10 bases between them. The CDR3 is 12 residues long. CDR3 sequence: CASTRTVYEQYF. CDR3 bases: TGTGCCAGCACCCGGACAGTCTACGAGCAGTACTTC.

This clonotype was counted only a few times. This chain's CDR3 is CASTLPGTGNNYEQYV. In nucleotides, the CDR3 is TGTGCCAGCACCCTACCGGGGACAGGGAACAACTACGAGCAGTACGTC. The V gene is TRBV6-1, the J gene TRBJ2-7; 9 bases line up with TRBD1. The CDR3 extends over 16 amino acids. V dropped 7 bases and J dropped 3; count of bases not matched to a gene: 13. CDR1 is MNHNS and CDR2 is SASEGT in the germline V gene.

The chain employs TRBV5-4 and TRBJ1-1, with D possibly matching TRBD1 (6 bases). Germline V gene sequence: CDR1 SGHNT, CDR2 YYREEE (reference sequence). The CDR3 contains 17 residues. V lost 0 bases, J lost 3 bases, and 18 bases lay in between. The DNA for the CDR3 is TGTGCCAGCAGCTTGGATTCCCAGCCAGGGGCGTACACTGAAGCTTTCTTT. Translated, it gives CASSLDSQPGAYTEAFF.

Comments on this clonotype: The junction does not match germline at one end; this may be a read error. V usage is TRBV20-1 and J usage is TRBJ2-2; the match to TRBD2 covers 11 bases. In germline, CDR1 is DFQATT, CDR2 SNEGSKA (reference sequence). The CDR3 runs 17 residues. The CDR3: CSARPGTSGSYTGELFF. The CDR3, as DNA: TGCAGTGCTAGACCCGGGACTAGCGGATCTTACACCGGCGAGCTGTTTTTT.

This chain links TRBV10-3 with TRBJ2-5, with TRBD2 matching over 11 bases. The J segment lost 0 bases and the V segment lost 5 bases, leaving 5 bases of the junction unmatched. CDR3 size: 16 residues. From germline, CDR1 is ENHRY and CDR2 SYGVKD. CDR3 sequence (DNA): TGTGCCATCAGTTTCTCGGGACTAGCGGACCAAGAGACCCAGTACTTC. Its protein is CAISFSGLADQETQYF.

The V call is TRBV11-2, the J call TRBJ2-4; a possible D gene is TRBD1 (6 bases). Deletions cut 5 bases from V and 7 bases from J, with 15 bases between. CDR1 and CDR2 from the germline V gene are SGHAT and FQNNGV. This CDR3 spans 14 amino acids. CDR3 nucleotide sequence: TGTGCCAGCAGCCCCCAGGGGCAGGGGAACATTCAGTACTTC. Translating gives CASSPQGQGNIQYF.

On this clonotype itself: At one boundary the junction diverges from the germline segment, which might be a read error. J is TRBJ2-2 and V is TRBV28; 10 bases fit TRBD2. Germline-derived CDR1 and CDR2 are MDHEN and SYDVKM. The CDR3 has 15 residues. CDR3 nucleotides: TGTGCCAGCAGGGCAGCGGGAGGGAACGCCGGGGAGCTGTTTTTT. Encoded protein: CASRAAGGNAGELFF.